This T cell receptor beta chain was identified during a study of CD8+CD57+ T cells in acquired aplastic anemia. Whole-study context: Average DNA yield from sorted CD4+ and CD8+ cells was about 2.9 ug. Among healthy donors, CD4+ cells averaged approximately 10 million reads.

This clonotype was counted once. This CDR3 is missing its conserved last phenylalanine or tryptophan, likely due to a read error. The DNA is omitted, as the CDR3 cannot be located on it reliably, and the CDR3 follows TCRdb's listing. Genomic DNA, the template, was used for profiling of the TCR beta VDJ and CDR3. TCRdb redid the calling of the reads with MiXCR, one entry per CDR3 protein. The profile covers around 170,000 distinct CDR3 sequences, with 55% to 70% appearing a single time and 35% to 50% taken by the ten largest. The CDR3 is 18 amino acids long, termini counted. From germline, CDR1 is DFQATT and CDR2 SNEGSKA (reference sequence).

This chain links TRBV20-1 with TRBJ2-6; the table gives TRBD1 as D, unverified against the DNA. This clonotype was sampled from a human donor in good health. The sample was sorted CD4+, CD8+, or CD8+CD57+ T cells (not recorded which) from PBMCs. The CDR3 is CSAGLIRGDYSGANVLVL.